This T cell receptor (beta chain) was captured by sequencing in a study of T-cell reconstitution after alpha-beta-depleted transplantation in children. V lost 4 bases and J lost 2, with 12 bases in between. CDR1 is SGHAT and CDR2 is FQNNGV in the germline V gene. The length of the CDR3 is 14 residues. The authors prepared the TCRbeta library with unique molecular identifiers. TCRdb called the PCR reads again in MiXCR, with one record for every CDR3 protein. The table has hundreds of thousands of distinct CDR3 sequences, around 16% seen once; the top ten hold 1.1%. The starting material was PBMCs from the stem cell graft donor, obtained from the stem cell graft. V gene TRBV11-2 combines with J gene TRBJ2-7; D might be TRBD1 (6 bases). The TCR sequence derives from a human donor who donated a stem cell graft to a child with acute myeloid leukemia. The CDR3 nucleotides are TGTGCCAGCAGCTCCCAGGGGCCACCCTACGAGCAGTACTTC. Protein sequence: CASSSQGPPYEQYF. Based on the CDR3 plus reference TRBV11-2 and TRBJ2-7, the full variable domain is EAGVAQSPRYKIIEKRQSVAFWCNPISGHATLYWYQQILGQGPKLLIQFQNNGVVDDSQLPKDRFSAERLKGVDSTLKIQPAKLEDSAVYLCASSSQGPPYEQYFGPGTRLTVT.